One sample yielded the 7 T cell receptor beta chains listed below, sequenced in a study of blood T cell repertoires in COVID-19. TCRdb's copy holds only in-frame clones and misses some; the assay was immunoSEQ multiplex PCR. The table shows approximately 310,000 clones, with about 85% occurring only once. Specimen: PBMCs or T cells enriched from blood (not recorded which). These TCRs come from a woman aged 25 to 39 who had been exposed to COVID-19.

This sequence joins TRBV25-1 and TRBJ2-7, with TRBD2 matching over 9 bases. The junction had 4 bases not matched to a gene; V was cut back by 5 bases and J by 2 bases. The CDR3 sequence is 14 residues long. From germline, CDR1 is MGHDK and CDR2 SYGVNS. The CDR3 spells CASSSGLAPYEQYF. CDR3 sequence (DNA): TGTGCCAGCAGTTCGGGACTAGCCCCCTACGAGCAGTACTTC.

CDR3 nucleotide sequence: TGTGCCAGTAGTCCAATGACAGGGGGTTTTCTCTATGGCTACACCTTC. This translates into CASSPMTGGFLYGYTF. The chain links TRBV19 to TRBJ1-2, with 9 nucleotides matching TRBD1. Germline CDR1 is LNHDA and CDR2 is SQIVND (reference sequence). The CDR3 length is 16 residues. Germline trimming cut 5 bases from V and 4 bases from J; bases unmatched to any gene: 11.

The CDR3 region is CATSDPSAANYGYTF. CDR3 nucleotide sequence: TGTGCCACCAGTGACCCTTCCGCGGCTAACTATGGCTACACCTTC. This chain joins TRBV24-1 and TRBJ1-2; D is undetermined. V dropped 4 bases and J dropped 0 bases, with 11 bases sitting between them. Germline-derived CDR1 and CDR2 are KGHDR and SFDVKD. The CDR3 consists of 15 residues.

The CDR3 region has the DNA TGTGCCAGTTACCTAGCGGGAGGGACAGTTTACAATGAGCAGTTCTTC. It encodes CASYLAGGTVYNEQFF. This chain uses TRBV28 with TRBJ2-1, with TRBD2 matching 12 bases. The germline CDR1 and CDR2 sequences are MDHEN and SYDVKM. The CDR3 runs to 16 residues. J was trimmed by 4 bases and V by 9 bases; bases with no gene match: 10.

The gene calls are TRBV29-1 and TRBJ1-2; D gene ambiguous. The V gene lost 7 bases and the J gene lost 2 bases, with 5 bases spanning the gap. The length of the CDR3 is 10 residues. Germline V CDR1 and CDR2: SQVTM, ANQGSEA. The chain's CDR3 is CSAQNYGYTF. In DNA, the CDR3 is TGCAGCGCACAGAACTATGGCTACACCTTC.

The chain carries TRBV30 and TRBJ1-1, with D possibly TRBD1 on 6 matching bases. Germline loops: CDR1 GTSNPN, CDR2 SVGIG (reference sequence). The CDR3 has 13 residues. V lost 3 bases to trimming and J lost 2 bases, with 10 bases between them. The CDR3 bases are TGTGCCTGGAGGAGGGGGAGTAACACTGAAGCTTTCTTT. Its protein is CAWRRGSNTEAFF. The full variable domain, rest sourced from reference TRBV30 and TRBJ1-1, is SQTIHQWPATLVQPVGSPLSLECTVEGTSNPNLYWYRQAAGRGLQLLFYSVGIGQISSEVPQNLSASRPQDRQFILSSKKLLLSDSGFYLCAWRRGSNTEAFFGQGTRLTVV.

The gene calls are TRBV3-1 (or the pseudogene TRBV3-2) and TRBJ2-7; 10 bases are shared with TRBD1. With V trimmed by 3 bases and J by 5 bases, 7 bases remained unmatched. Per the germline V gene, CDR1 is LGHDT and CDR2 is YNNKEL (reference sequence). This CDR3 region has 15 residues. CDR3 DNA: TGTGCCAGCAGCCACGCGGACAGGGGGTACAACGAGCAGTACTTC. Translated: CASSHADRGYNEQYF.